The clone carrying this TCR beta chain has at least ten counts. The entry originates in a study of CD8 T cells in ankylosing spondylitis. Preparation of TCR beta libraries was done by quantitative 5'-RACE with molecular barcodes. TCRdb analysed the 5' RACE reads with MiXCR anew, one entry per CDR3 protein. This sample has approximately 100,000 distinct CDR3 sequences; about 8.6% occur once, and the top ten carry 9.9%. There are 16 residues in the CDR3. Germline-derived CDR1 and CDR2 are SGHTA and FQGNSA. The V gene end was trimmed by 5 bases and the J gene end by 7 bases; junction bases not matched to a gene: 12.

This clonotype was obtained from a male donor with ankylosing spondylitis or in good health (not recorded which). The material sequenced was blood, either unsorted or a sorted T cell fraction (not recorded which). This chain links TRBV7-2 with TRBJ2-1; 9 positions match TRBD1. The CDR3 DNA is TGTGCCAGCAGCCCGACCGGGACAGGGTTTTCGAATGAGCAGTTCTTC. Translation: CASSPTGTGFSNEQFF.